Listed below are T cell receptor beta chains from one sample, sequenced in a study of Tregs in tolerant kidney transplant recipients. TCRdb's table, derived via immunoSEQ multiplex PCR, lists solely in-frame clones and lacks some. The data show about 31,000 clones, with 70% to 85% seen just once and approximately 2.1% held by the top ten. These TCRs' antigens remain unknown. Material: Tregs from blood cultured with allogeneic cells. These receptor sequences come from a human donor in good health. Each CDR3 is given with its conserved first and last residue. D genes are given only for firm matches. Size tells how often a clone was seen (once, few, many) or the class of an expanded clone, and some rows leave it out.

V	size	J	D	DNA	CDR3
TRBV11-3	-	TRBJ2-1	-	TGTGCCAGCAGCTTAGGAGTGGGGTCCTACAATGAGCAGTTCTTC	CASSLGVGSYNEQFF
TRBV6-5	-	TRBJ2-5	-	TGTGCCAGCAGTCCCAACCCACGCGGGCAAGAGACCCAGTACTTC	CASSPNPRGQETQYF
TRBV2	-	TRBJ2-1	TRBD2	TGTGCCAGCAGTGAGCGGGGGGGCCACGGCAATGAGCAGTTCTTC	CASSERGGHGNEQFF
TRBV5-4	few	TRBJ1-4	-	TGTGCCAGCAGCCTTAATAATGAAAAACTGTTTTTT	CASSLNNEKLFF
TRBV21-1	-	TRBJ2-1	-	TGTGCCAGCAGCAAATTCAAGAGCTCCTACAATGAGCAGTTCTTC	CASSKFKSSYNEQFF
TRBV7-9	-	TRBJ1-1	-	TGTGCCAGCAGATTTTTCGGGAACACTGAAGCTTTCTTT	CASRFFGNTEAFF
TRBV27	-	TRBJ2-3	-	TGTGCCAGCAGTTTAATGGACGGGGCGGGCACAGATACGCAGTATTTT	CASSLMDGAGTDTQYF
TRBV7-8	-	TRBJ2-1	TRBD2	TGTGCCAGCAGCTTAGCCGGGACTAGCGGGAGGTTTTTCTTC	CASSLAGTSGRFFF
TRBV6-6	-	TRBJ1-6	-	TGTGCCAGCAGTTACGCGGCTTCACCCCTCCACTTT	CASSYAASPLHF
TRBV7-2	-	TRBJ2-1	TRBD2	TGTGCCAGCAGCCGAACCGGGACTAGTGCCTTGAATGAGCAGTTCTTC	CASSRTGTSALNEQFF
TRBV11-3	-	TRBJ1-5	-	TGTGCCAGCAGCTCCCGGGCCACTCGTAGGAATAGCAATCAGCCCCAGCATTTT	CASSSRATRRNSNQPQHF